This T cell receptor beta chain was captured in a study of blood T cell repertoires in COVID-19. Study-level background: Donors in the United States, Italy and Spain gave samples during acute or convalescent COVID-19.

In germline, CDR1 is SGHDT, CDR2 YYEEEE. CDR3 length: 16 amino acids. The V segment lost 3 bases and the J segment 2 bases; nucleotides outside the gene matches: 9. Generated by immunoSEQ multiplex PCR, the TCRdb table keeps only in-frame clones and is missing some. The data hold 200,000 to 250,000 clones, with about 83% observed a single time. The clonotype was recovered from a man aged 55 to 70 who had recovered from COVID-19. Sequencing was done on a sample of peripheral blood. The chain uses TRBV5-6 and TRBJ2-3, with TRBD1 identical over 7 bases. This CDR3 reads CASSSEQGMVTDTQYF. Written as DNA, the CDR3 is TGTGCCAGCAGCTCGGAACAGGGGATGGTCACAGATACGCAGTATTTT.